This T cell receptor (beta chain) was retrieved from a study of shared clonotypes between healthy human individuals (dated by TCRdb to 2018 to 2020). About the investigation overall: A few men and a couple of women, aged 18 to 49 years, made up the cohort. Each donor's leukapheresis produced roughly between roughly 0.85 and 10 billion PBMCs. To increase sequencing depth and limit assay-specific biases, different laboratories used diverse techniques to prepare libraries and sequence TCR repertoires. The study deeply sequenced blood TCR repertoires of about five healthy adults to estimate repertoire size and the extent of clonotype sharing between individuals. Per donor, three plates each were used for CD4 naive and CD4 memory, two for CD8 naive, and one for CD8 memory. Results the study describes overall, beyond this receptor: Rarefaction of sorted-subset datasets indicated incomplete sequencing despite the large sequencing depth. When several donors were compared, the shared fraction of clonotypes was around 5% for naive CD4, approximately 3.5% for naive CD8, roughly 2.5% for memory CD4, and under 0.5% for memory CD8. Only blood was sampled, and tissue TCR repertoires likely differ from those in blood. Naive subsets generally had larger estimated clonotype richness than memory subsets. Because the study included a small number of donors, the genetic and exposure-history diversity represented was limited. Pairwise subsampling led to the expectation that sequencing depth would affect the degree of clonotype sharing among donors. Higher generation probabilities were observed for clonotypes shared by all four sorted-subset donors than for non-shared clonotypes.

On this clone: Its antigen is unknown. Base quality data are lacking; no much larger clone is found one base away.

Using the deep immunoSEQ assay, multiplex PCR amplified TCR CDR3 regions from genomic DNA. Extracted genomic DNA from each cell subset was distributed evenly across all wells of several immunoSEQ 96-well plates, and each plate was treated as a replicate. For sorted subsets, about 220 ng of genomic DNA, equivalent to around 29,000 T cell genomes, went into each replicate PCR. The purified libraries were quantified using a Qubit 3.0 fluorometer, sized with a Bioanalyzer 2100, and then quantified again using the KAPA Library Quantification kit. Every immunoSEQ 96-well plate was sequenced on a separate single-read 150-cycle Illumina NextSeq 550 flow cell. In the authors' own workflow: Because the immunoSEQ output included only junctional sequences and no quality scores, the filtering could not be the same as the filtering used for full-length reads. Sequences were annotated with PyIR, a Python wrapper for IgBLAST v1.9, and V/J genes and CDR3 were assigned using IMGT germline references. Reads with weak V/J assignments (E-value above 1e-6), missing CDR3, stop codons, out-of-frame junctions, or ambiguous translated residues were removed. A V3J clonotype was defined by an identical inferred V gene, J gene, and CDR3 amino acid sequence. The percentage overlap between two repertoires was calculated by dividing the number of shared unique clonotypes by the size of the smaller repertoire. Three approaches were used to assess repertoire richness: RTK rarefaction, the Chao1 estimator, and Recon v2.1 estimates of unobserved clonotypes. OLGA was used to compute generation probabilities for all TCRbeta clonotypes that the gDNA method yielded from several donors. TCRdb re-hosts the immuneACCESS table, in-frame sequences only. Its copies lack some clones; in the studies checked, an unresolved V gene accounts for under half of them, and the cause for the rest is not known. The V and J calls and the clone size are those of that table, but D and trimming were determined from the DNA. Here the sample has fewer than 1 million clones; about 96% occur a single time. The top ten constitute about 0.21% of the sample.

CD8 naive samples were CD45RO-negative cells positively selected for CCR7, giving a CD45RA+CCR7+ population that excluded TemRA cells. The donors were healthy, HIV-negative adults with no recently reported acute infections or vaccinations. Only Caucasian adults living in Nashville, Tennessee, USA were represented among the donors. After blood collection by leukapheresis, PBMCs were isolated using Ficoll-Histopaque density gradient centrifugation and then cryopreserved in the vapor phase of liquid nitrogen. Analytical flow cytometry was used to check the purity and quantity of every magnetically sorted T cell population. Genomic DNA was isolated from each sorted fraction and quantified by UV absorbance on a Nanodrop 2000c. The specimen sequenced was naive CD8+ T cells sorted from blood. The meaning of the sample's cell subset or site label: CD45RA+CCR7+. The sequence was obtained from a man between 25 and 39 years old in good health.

The CDR3 protein is CASSQDGGENPNEQFF. The DNA sequence follows: TGCGCCAGCAGCCAAGATGGGGGAGAGAATCCCAATGAGCAGTTCTTC. The V and J genes are TRBV4-3 and TRBJ2-1, with the D gene tentatively TRBD1 or TRBD2, based on 5 matching bases in each. The CDR3 numbers 16 residues from cysteine through phenylalanine. The retained sequence is limited to the CDR3, 48 bases, with the frame set at the first base. Between the V and J ends, shortened by 0 bases and 6 bases respectively, the junction contains 15 bases. The germline V gene encodes CDR1 LGHNA and CDR2 YSLEER.